The clone carrying this T cell receptor beta chain has only one observation. This record belongs to a study of blood T cell repertoires in COVID-19. Profiling relied on immunoSEQ multiplex PCR, and the TCRdb table lists in-frame clones only, not all of them. The table records 200,000 to 250,000 clones, around 82% of them present only once. V lost 3 bases to trimming and J lost 1 base, with 7 bases between them. The CDR3 extends over 14 amino acids. Germline V CDR1 and CDR2: SGHAT, FQNNGV. This chain joins TRBV11-2 and TRBJ2-1; D perhaps matches TRBD2 (5 bases). Input material: peripheral blood. The sequence derives from a woman in her 70s with acute or convalescent COVID-19. CDR3: CASSLWESYNEQFF. DNA for the CDR3: TGTGCCAGCAGCTTGTGGGAGTCCTACAATGAGCAGTTCTTC.